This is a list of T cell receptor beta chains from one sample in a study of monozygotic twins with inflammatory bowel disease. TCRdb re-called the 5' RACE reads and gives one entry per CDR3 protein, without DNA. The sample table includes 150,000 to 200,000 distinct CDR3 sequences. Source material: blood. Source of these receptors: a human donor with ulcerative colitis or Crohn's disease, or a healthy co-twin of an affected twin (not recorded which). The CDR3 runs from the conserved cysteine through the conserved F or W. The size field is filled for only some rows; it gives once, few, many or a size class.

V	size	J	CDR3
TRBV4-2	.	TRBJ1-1	CASSLDRGATEAFF
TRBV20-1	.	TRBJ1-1	CSATSSGLNTEAFF
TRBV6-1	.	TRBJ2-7	CASSPGLAEYEQYF
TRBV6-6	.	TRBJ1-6	CASSYSIGGSPLHF
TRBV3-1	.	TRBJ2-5	CASSPVPQETQYF
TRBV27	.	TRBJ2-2	CASSPRGPGTGELFF
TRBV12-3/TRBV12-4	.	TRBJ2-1	CASSLSDGRFNEQFF
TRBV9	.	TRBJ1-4	CASSVGQTSAEKLFF
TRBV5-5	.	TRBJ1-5	CASSPDGEGIAGQPQHF
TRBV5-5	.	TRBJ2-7	CASSLGTGADEQYF
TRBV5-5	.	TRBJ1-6	CASSLEPGQPNSPLHF
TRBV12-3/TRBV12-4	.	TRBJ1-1	CASNFGQGTEAFF
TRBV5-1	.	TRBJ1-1	CASSIANMNTEAFF
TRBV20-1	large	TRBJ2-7	CSAIPGGDYEQYF
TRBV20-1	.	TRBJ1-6	CSARGPGQKSYNSPLHF
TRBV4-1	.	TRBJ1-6	CASSQDGDGVSYNSPLHF
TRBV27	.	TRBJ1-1	CASSSYVPHRGNTEAFF
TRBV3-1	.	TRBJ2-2	CASSQVGGMNTGELFF
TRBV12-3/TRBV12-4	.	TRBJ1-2	CASSYNIIYGYTF
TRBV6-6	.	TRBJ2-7	CASSLAGLHEQYF